The clone carrying this T cell receptor (beta chain) was observed a handful of times. Germline V gene sequence: CDR1 SNHLY, CDR2 FYNNEI. V gave up 4 bases and J gave up 2 bases, with 9 bases separating them. This CDR3 is built from 14 residues. The PCR made use of 60 Vbeta and 13 Jbeta primers. Only in-frame clones appear in the TCRdb table, and some are missing; sequencing was by immunoSEQ multiplex PCR. Among about 150,000 clones, 55% to 75% were seen once, and the ten largest hold approximately 6.5%. This record comes from a study of cytomegalovirus exposure and HLA in healthy donors. The chain employs TRBV2 and TRBJ1-5; D is possibly TRBD1 (6 bases). The TCR was taken from a woman aged 60-75 years in good health and CMV-seropositive. Source material: PBMCs. CDR3 amino acids: CASSVGTRNQPQHF. The CDR3 DNA is TGTGCCAGCAGTGTCGGGACACGCAATCAGCCCCAGCATTTT.